The T cell receptor beta chain under discussion was sequenced for a study of beta chain features in type 1 diabetes. This clone was seen only a few times. Isolated RNA was reverse transcribed in full, so expressed TCRB transcripts were sequenced. TCRdb's copy holds only in-frame clones and misses some; the assay was immunoSEQ multiplex PCR. Here the sample spans 150,000 to 190,000 clones, roughly 11% being singletons. Germline CDR1 reads KGHSH; CDR2 reads LQKENI. V lost 0 bases and J 1 base, leaving 4 bases between the germline ends. The CDR3 consists of 13 residues. V gene TRBV18 combines with J gene TRBJ2-7; D remains unclear. The sequence was collected from a man aged 18 to 29 in good health. The sequencing input was central memory CD4+ T cells from blood. CDR3 region: CASSPPASYEQYF. The DNA for the CDR3 is TGTGCCAGCTCACCACCGGCGTCCTACGAGCAGTACTTC.